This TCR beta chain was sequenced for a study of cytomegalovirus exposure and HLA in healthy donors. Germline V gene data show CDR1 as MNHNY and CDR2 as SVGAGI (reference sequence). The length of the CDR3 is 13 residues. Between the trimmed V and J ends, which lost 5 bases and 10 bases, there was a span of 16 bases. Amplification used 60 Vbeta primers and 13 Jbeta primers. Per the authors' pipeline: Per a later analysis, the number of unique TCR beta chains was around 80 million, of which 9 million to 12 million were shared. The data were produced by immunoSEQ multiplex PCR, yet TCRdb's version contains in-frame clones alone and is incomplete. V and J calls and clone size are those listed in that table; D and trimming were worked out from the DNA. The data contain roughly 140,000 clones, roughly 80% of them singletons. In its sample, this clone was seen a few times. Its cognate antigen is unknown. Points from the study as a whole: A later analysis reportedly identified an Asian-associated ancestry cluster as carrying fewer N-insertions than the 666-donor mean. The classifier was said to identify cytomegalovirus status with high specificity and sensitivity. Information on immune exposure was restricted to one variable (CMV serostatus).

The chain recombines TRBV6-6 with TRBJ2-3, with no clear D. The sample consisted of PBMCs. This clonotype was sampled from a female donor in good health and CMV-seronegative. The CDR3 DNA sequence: TGTGCCAGCAGTAAAACACCTTTTTTGGCGCAGTATTTT. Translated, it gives CASSKTPFLAQYF.